The 12 T cell receptor beta chains listed next were all sequenced from one sample in a study of T-cell reconstitution after alpha-beta-depleted transplantation in children listed by TCRdb under 2016. Reading the label with the study, this specimen's treatment or condition is: allogeneic hematopoietic cell transplantation with graft depleted of TCRalphabeta T cells and CD19 B cells. The receptor library was made with PCR. The sample was run on an Illumina HiSeq 2500. Molecular barcoding was employed in the preparation of TCR libraries, with unique molecular identifiers being used to normalize TCRbeta repertoire quantification. Using fastp trimming at Q25 and MiXCR clonotype assembly, TCRdb reanalyzed the public sequencing data and kept in-frame beta chains. Each record represents a unique CDR3 protein, reported with the most common genes and DNA among its rows. Within this sample are about 220,000 distinct CDR3 sequences, with 17% of them counted one time only. Of the sample, 43% falls within the top ten clones.

This specimen was PBMCs, mostly from graft donor cells, taken 360 days after TCRalphabeta/CD19-depleted stem cell transplant. The receptors originated from a male patient aged 2 to 10 who had a stem cell transplant for acute lymphoblastic leukemia, so the T cells may come from the graft donor.

The chain links TRBV7-2 to TRBJ1-1; 8 bases are shared with TRBD1. V dropped 5 bases and J dropped 6; count of bases not matched to a gene: 11. This CDR3 has 15 amino acids. CDR1 and CDR2 from the germline V gene are SGHTA and FQGNSA. The CDR3: CASSRLQGGGAEAFF. As DNA, the CDR3 is TGTGCCAGCAGCCGTTTACAGGGGGGCGGAGCTGAAGCTTTCTTT.

This chain uses TRBV20-1 with TRBJ2-7; TRBD1 matches 7 bases. Germline assignment: CDR1 DFQATT and CDR2 SNEGSKA (reference sequence). This CDR3 is 16 amino acids long. J lost 1 base, V lost 3 bases, and 12 bases had no gene match. CDR3 residues: CSASPNDRALSYEQYF. DNA of the CDR3: TGCAGTGCTAGTCCAAATGACAGGGCCCTATCCTACGAGCAGTACTTC.

V and J are TRBV28 and TRBJ2-1; the match to TRBD1 covers 8 bases. The V gene end was trimmed by 5 bases and the J gene end by 8 bases; junction bases not matched to a gene: 8. Germline V gives CDR1 MDHEN, CDR2 SYDVKM. The CDR3 sequence is 14 residues long. DNA of the CDR3: TGTGCCAGCAGTCCCCGGACAGGGTGGGATGAGCAGTTCTTC. It codes for CASSPRTGWDEQFF.

V is TRBV27 and J is TRBJ2-1; 12 nucleotides match TRBD2. CDR1 is MNHEY and CDR2 is SMNVEV in the germline V gene (reference sequence). The junction had 4 bases not matched to a gene; V was cut back by 2 bases and J by 2 bases. This CDR3 has 17 amino acids. CDR3 loop: CASSLAGLAGPYNEQFF. The CDR3 nucleotides read TGTGCCAGCAGTTTAGCCGGACTAGCGGGGCCCTACAATGAGCAGTTCTTC.

This clonotype was seen only a few times. The chain links TRBV10-1 to TRBJ2-2; no definite D call. Germline-derived CDR1 and CDR2 are WNHNN and SYGVQD (reference sequence). There are 16 residues in the CDR3. The V end lost 2 bases, the J end lost 0 bases, and 10 bases lay between the germline ends. Written as DNA, the CDR3 is TGCGCCAGCAGTGAGGGTAGCCGAGCGAACACCGGGGAGCTGTTTTTT. This sequence encodes CASSEGSRANTGELFF.

The chain employs TRBV2 and TRBJ2-7, with 7 bases aligning to TRBD1. CDR1 is SNHLY, CDR2 FYNNEI, per germline. This CDR3 is 14 amino acids long. V gave up 5 bases and J gave up 7 bases; unmatched junction bases: 11. The CDR3 here is CASSLAQGVGEQYF. The CDR3 coding sequence is TGTGCCAGCAGTTTAGCTCAGGGGGTCGGGGAGCAGTACTTC.

V is TRBV4-1 and J is TRBJ2-1, with D perhaps matching TRBD1 (5 bases). Trimming pared 4 bases from V and 9 bases from J, leaving 10 bases between. This CDR3 has 12 residues. CDR1 and CDR2 (germline): MGHRA, YSYEKL. The CDR3 bases are TGCGCCAGCAGCCTAGGGGAAGGTGAGCAGTTCTTC. This sequence encodes CASSLGEGEQFF.

This clonotype was picked up a small number of times. This chain joins TRBV27 and TRBJ2-7, with 7 bases that match TRBD1. Trimming removed 3 bases from V and 3 bases from J; junction bases left unmatched: 2. Germline CDR1 MNHEY, CDR2 SMNVEV (reference sequence). This CDR3 is built from 13 residues. CDR3 DNA sequence: TGTGCCAGCAGTTTGGGGACAGACTACGAGCAGTACTTC. It specifies CASSLGTDYEQYF.

The chain uses TRBV20-1 and TRBJ2-7; D is perhaps TRBD1 (6 bases). This CDR3 is 15 amino acids long. V was pared by 0 bases and J by 3 bases, with 15 bases between. Germline-derived CDR1 and CDR2 are DFQATT and SNEGSKA (reference sequence). The CDR3 nucleotides are TGCAGTGCTAGAGATTTACAGGGAAGGAGCTACGAGCAGTACTTC. It encodes CSARDLQGRSYEQYF.

This chain's CDR3 is CASSPRQGSLEFWYGYTF. The CDR3 DNA sequence: TGTGCCAGCTCACCTCGACAGGGGTCTCTTGAGTTTTGGTATGGCTACACCTTC. This chain uses TRBV18 with TRBJ1-2; 8 bases agree with TRBD1. CDR3 length: 18 amino acids. The germline gives CDR1 KGHSH, CDR2 LQKENI. Unmatched junction bases numbered 17, after V lost 3 bases and J lost 5 bases.

This clonotype occurred a few times. The chain employs TRBV6-2 or TRBV6-3 and TRBJ2-2; no firm D call. With 2 bases removed from V and 3 bases from J, the gap between germline ends came to 10 bases. The germline gives CDR1 MNHEY, CDR2 SVGEGT. The CDR3 extends over 15 amino acids. The CDR3 bases are TGTGCCAGCAGTTACGCGTCTACCTACACCGGGGAGCTGTTTTTT. This translates into CASSYASTYTGELFF.

The V gene is TRBV7-9, the J gene TRBJ1-1; D not resolved. The CDR3 has 16 amino acids. The germline gives CDR1 SEHNR, CDR2 FQNEAQ (reference sequence). The germline V and J ends were trimmed by 1 base and 1 base, with 13 bases remaining between them. The DNA of the CDR3 is TGTGCCAGCAGCTTAGGTTTATTGTGGGCGAACACTGAAGCTTTCTTT. Translation gives CASSLGLLWANTEAFF.